These 27 T cell receptor beta chains were sequenced from one sample in a study of blood T cell repertoires in COVID-19. The method was immunoSEQ multiplex PCR; TCRdb's version includes in-frame clones alone and lacks a portion of them. The sample carries roughly 500,000 clones, over 75% recorded once. Sequencing was carried out using PBMCs or T cells enriched from blood (not recorded which). The receptors shown here come from a woman between 35 and 50 years old who had recovered from COVID-19.

The chain carries TRBV4-1 and TRBJ2-7; the D gene is possibly TRBD1 (6 bases). Germline CDR1 reads MGHRA; CDR2 reads YSYEKL. The CDR3 covers 14 residues. V was clipped by 0 bases and J by 7 bases, with 13 bases between them. This CDR3 is CASSQDRGSREQYF. As DNA, the CDR3 is TGCGCCAGCAGCCAAGACAGGGGAAGTCGGGAGCAGTACTTC.

DNA of the CDR3: TGTGCCACCAGTGATTCCGACAGGGGGCTAGTCGGGGAGCTGTTTTTT. This translates into CATSDSDRGLVGELFF. The chain is built from TRBV24-1 and TRBJ2-2, with 10 bases fitting TRBD1. The CDR3 covers 16 residues. CDR1 and CDR2 (germline): KGHDR, SFDVKD. Trimming removed 2 bases from V and 7 bases from J; junction bases left unmatched: 6.

This clone was seen only once. The V call is TRBV13, the J call TRBJ2-3; 7 nucleotides match TRBD2. There are 15 residues in the CDR3. Germline lookup yields CDR1 PRHDT and CDR2 FYEKMQ (reference sequence). J lost 1 base, V lost 3 bases, and 4 bases had no gene match. In DNA, the CDR3 is TGTGCCAGCAGCTTTAGTGGGGGGGGCACAGATACGCAGTATTTT. Translating gives CASSFSGGGTDTQYF. The complete variable domain, with remaining parts taken from reference TRBV13 and TRBJ2-3, reads AAGVIQSPRHLIKEKRETATLKCYPIPRHDTVYWYQQGPGQDPQFLISFYEKMQSDKGSIPDRFSAQQFSDYHSELNMSSLELGDSALYFCASSFSGGGTDTQYFGPGTRLTVL.

V usage is TRBV5-1 and J usage is TRBJ1-4, with 10 bases fitting TRBD1. Germline V gives CDR1 SGHRS, CDR2 YFSETQ. The junction had 14 bases not matched to a gene; V was cut back by 6 bases and J by 6 bases. This CDR3 region has 17 residues. The CDR3 sequence is CASNSKPVGTGDEKLFF. In nucleotides, the CDR3 is TGCGCCAGCAACTCAAAACCGGTAGGGACAGGGGATGAAAAACTGTTTTTT.

The V gene is TRBV19, the J gene TRBJ2-1, with TRBD1 as a possible D gene (6 bases). Germline CDR1 reads LNHDA; CDR2 reads SQIVND (reference sequence). There are 15 residues in the CDR3. V shed 4 bases and J shed 8 bases, with 18 bases lying between them. The CDR3 region is CASSSWAGVLDEQFF. CDR3 nucleotides: TGTGCCAGTAGTAGCTGGGCAGGGGTTTTGGATGAGCAGTTCTTC.

The chain employs TRBV7-2 and TRBJ1-4; D is unresolved. Germline CDR1 is SGHTA and CDR2 is FQGNSA. There are 15 residues in the CDR3. The ends were cut back, 1 base at V and 4 bases at J, with 10 bases in the middle. CDR3 nucleotide sequence: TGTGCCAGCAGCTTAGTTGGTCAGTTTAATGAAAAACTGTTTTTT. It codes for CASSLVGQFNEKLFF.

The chain combines TRBV5-1 with TRBJ1-4, with a possible D match to TRBD1 (5 bases). The CDR3 has 13 amino acids. Germline values: CDR1 SGHRS, CDR2 YFSETQ. V was pared by 5 bases and J by 6 bases, with 11 bases between. CDR3 nucleotides: TGCGCCAGCAGTTTTTGGGGCTATGAAAAACTGTTTTTT. It is translated as CASSFWGYEKLFF.

The chain uses TRBV25-1 and TRBJ2-1; D is uncertain. Germline CDR1 reads MGHDK; CDR2 reads SYGVNS. This CDR3 spans 16 amino acids. V shed 4 bases and J shed 0 bases, with 13 bases lying between them. The chain's CDR3 is CASSGRRIHSYNEQFF. CDR3 nucleotides: TGTGCCAGCAGTGGGCGCAGGATCCACTCCTACAATGAGCAGTTCTTC.

This clone has only one observation. This chain links TRBV12-3 or TRBV12-4 with TRBJ1-1; D is unresolved. The CDR3 is 12 residues long. V gave up 6 bases and J gave up 2 bases, with 7 bases separating them. The CDR3 protein is CASSQANTEAFF. In DNA form, the CDR3 reads TGTGCCAGCAGCCAAGCAAACACTGAAGCTTTCTTT.

This clone showed up just a few times. This chain links TRBV4-1 with TRBJ2-7; the match to TRBD2 covers 10 bases. Germline lookup yields CDR1 MGHRA and CDR2 YSYEKL. The length of the CDR3 is 17 residues. The trim removed 1 base at V and 2 bases at J, leaving 8 bases unmatched. DNA of the CDR3: TGCGCCAGCAGCCAAGTCCCGGGACTAGCGCGAACCTACGAGCAGTACTTC. This translates into CASSQVPGLARTYEQYF.

This clone was detected once. The chain recombines TRBV5-1 with TRBJ2-5; 9 bases are shared with TRBD1. There are 15 residues in the CDR3. The V segment lost 3 bases and the J segment 6 bases; nucleotides outside the gene matches: 9. Germline values: CDR1 SGHRS, CDR2 YFSETQ. CDR3 nucleotides: TGCGCCAGCAGCTCGGAGGGACAGGGTGGAAAGACCCAGTACTTC. Amino acid sequence: CASSSEGQGGKTQYF. Full variable domain (outside the CDR3, taken from reference TRBV5-1 and TRBJ2-5): KAGVTQTPRYLIKTRGQQVTLSCSPISGHRSVSWYQQTPGQGLQFLFEYFSETQRNKGNFPGRFSGRQFSNSRSEMNVSTLELGDSALYLCASSSEGQGGKTQYFGPGTRLLVL.

The rearrangement uses TRBV28 and TRBJ1-3, with D unresolved. Germline V gene lookup returns CDR1 MDHEN and CDR2 SYDVKM. With 5 bases removed from V and 0 bases from J, the gap between germline ends came to 11 bases. This CDR3 spans 15 amino acids. The CDR3 loop is CASSPAGLSGNTIYF. DNA for the CDR3: TGTGCCAGCAGTCCGGCGGGCCTCTCTGGAAACACCATATATTTT. The whole variable domain, remainder taken from reference TRBV28 and TRBJ1-3, is DVKVTQSSRYLVKRTGEKVFLECVQDMDHENMFWYRQDPGLGLRLIYFSYDVKMKEKGDIPEGYSVSREKKERFSLILESASTNQTSMYLCASSPAGLSGNTIYFGEGSWLTVV.

The chain is built from TRBV2 and TRBJ2-7; D remains unclear. Between the trimmed V and J ends, which lost 4 bases and 4 bases, there was a span of 8 bases. Germline loops: CDR1 SNHLY, CDR2 FYNNEI. This CDR3 contains 12 residues. Here the CDR3 reads CASSAQAYEQYF. CDR3 in DNA: TGTGCCAGCAGTGCGCAGGCTTACGAGCAGTACTTC.

This chain joins TRBV4-3 and TRBJ2-5; D remains ambiguous. Germline V gene sequence: CDR1 LGHNA, CDR2 YSLEER. Trimming pared 0 bases from V and 7 bases from J, leaving 6 bases between. The CDR3 extends over 12 amino acids. The CDR3 spells CASSQDRGTQYF. Here the CDR3 DNA reads TGCGCCAGCAGCCAAGATCGCGGGACCCAGTACTTC.

The V gene is TRBV3-1 (or the pseudogene TRBV3-2), the J gene TRBJ2-2, with 10 bases identical to TRBD2. The germline gives CDR1 LGHDT, CDR2 YNNKEL (reference sequence). The V gene end was trimmed by 4 bases and the J gene end by 1 base; junction bases not matched to a gene: 3. The CDR3 is 16 amino acids. The DNA for the CDR3 is TGTGCCAGCAGCCGAGTAGCGGGAGGGAACACCGGGGAGCTGTTTTTT. Amino acids: CASSRVAGGNTGELFF.

The chain combines TRBV10-1 with TRBJ1-2, with D unclear. Trimming left V 2 bases short and J 9 bases short, with 10 bases between. The germline CDR1 and CDR2 sequences are WNHNN and SYGVQD (reference sequence). This CDR3 has 12 amino acids. CDR3 DNA sequence: TGCGCCAGCAGTGAGAACTCCGATAGCTACACCTTC. Translation gives CASSENSDSYTF.

This clone was counted a few times. J is TRBJ1-6 and V is TRBV9, with a tentative D call TRBD1 (5 bases). Germline lookup yields CDR1 SGDLS and CDR2 YYNGEE. The CDR3 runs 16 residues. V was clipped by 4 bases and J by 0 bases, with 11 bases between them. CDR3 amino acids: CASSLRQSSYNSPLHF. The CDR3 nucleotides read TGTGCCAGCAGCCTCCGACAGAGCTCCTATAATTCACCCCTCCACTTT.

The sample holds a few counts of this clone. The CDR3 reads CATSRDGGNRAHGYTF. The CDR3 coding sequence is TGTGCCACCAGCAGAGATGGAGGGAACCGCGCCCATGGCTACACCTTC. This sequence joins TRBV15 and TRBJ1-2; D remains unclear. Germline values: CDR1 LNHNV, CDR2 YYDKDF (reference sequence). The CDR3 contains 16 residues. V was trimmed by 0 bases and J by 6 bases, leaving 17 bases between them.

The rearrangement links TRBV3-1 (or the pseudogene TRBV3-2) to TRBJ2-7, with D uncertain. Germline V lookup: CDR1 LGHDT, CDR2 YNNKEL (reference sequence). The CDR3 spans 12 residues. V was clipped by 4 bases and J by 3 bases, with 7 bases between them. This CDR3 reads CASSLNYYEQYF. CDR3 sequence (DNA): TGTGCCAGCAGCCTTAATTACTACGAGCAGTACTTC.

The rearrangement uses TRBV11-2 and TRBJ1-3, with 9 bases fitting TRBD1. This CDR3 region has 15 residues. The V gene end was trimmed by 1 base and the J gene end by 8 bases; junction bases not matched to a gene: 6. Germline V gives CDR1 SGHAT, CDR2 FQNNGV. CDR3 residues: CASSLGIGQGYTIYF. In nucleotides, the CDR3 is TGTGCCAGCAGCTTAGGGATCGGACAGGGGTACACCATATATTTT.

J is TRBJ1-1 and V is TRBV6-2 or TRBV6-3; TRBD1 is a possible D gene (5 bases). The germline V gene encodes CDR1 MNHEY and CDR2 SVGEGT. Trimming took off 2 bases at V and 7 bases at J, with 14 bases between the two ends. The length of the CDR3 is 14 residues. The chain's CDR3 is CASSYSGKGSEAFF. The DNA for the CDR3 is TGTGCCAGCAGTTACAGCGGGAAGGGGAGTGAAGCTTTCTTT.

J is TRBJ1-5 and V is TRBV29-1, with 7 positions matching TRBD1. V gave up 2 bases and J gave up 5 bases; unmatched junction bases: 0. The V gene's germline CDR1 is SQVTM and CDR2 ANQGSEA. The CDR3 covers 12 residues. CDR3 sequence: CSVETGDQPQHF. The CDR3 bases are TGCAGCGTTGAAACAGGGGATCAGCCCCAGCATTTT.

This clone was counted between two and nine times. The chain joins TRBV7-2 to TRBJ1-2, with TRBD1 matching 7 bases. The CDR3 totals 12 residues. Germline V gene data show CDR1 as SGHTA and CDR2 as FQGNSA. The ends lost 5 bases at V and 8 bases at J; junction bases unmatched: 5. The CDR3 loop is CASSRDRVGYTF. In nucleotides, the CDR3 is TGTGCCAGCAGCCGTGACAGGGTGGGCTACACCTTC.

The CDR3 DNA follows: TGTGCCAGCAGTAAGCTTCTCGGGGGGAATGAAAAACTGTTTTTT. Amino acid sequence: CASSKLLGGNEKLFF. The gene calls are TRBV25-1 and TRBJ1-4; D is perhaps TRBD1 (5 bases). The germline gives CDR1 MGHDK, CDR2 SYGVNS. V gave up 5 bases and J gave up 5 bases, with 15 bases separating them. The CDR3 covers 15 residues. The full variable domain, its missing parts supplied by reference TRBV25-1 and TRBJ1-4, is EADIYQTPRYLVIGTGKKITLECSQTMGHDKMYWYQQDPGMELHLIHYSYGVNSTEKGDLSSESTVSRIRTEHFPLTLESARPSHTSQYLCASSKLLGGNEKLFFGSGTQLSVL.

The rearrangement links TRBV27 to TRBJ2-1; no reliable D call. The length of the CDR3 is 14 residues. V was cut by 5 bases and J by 5 bases, with 13 bases left in between. The germline V gene has CDR1 MNHEY and CDR2 SMNVEV (reference sequence). This CDR3 reads CASSPSAGDNEQFF. CDR3 sequence (DNA): TGTGCCAGCAGTCCCTCTGCAGGCGACAATGAGCAGTTCTTC.

As concerns this clone: Other DNA sequences in the same sample also yield this CDR3. J is TRBJ1-1 and V is TRBV2; possible D gene TRBD1, 5 bases. V was pared by 5 bases and J by 1 base, with 5 bases between. From germline, CDR1 is SNHLY and CDR2 FYNNEI. CDR3 size: 12 residues. The CDR3 is CASSQGNTEAFF. DNA for the CDR3: TGTGCCAGCAGTCAGGGGAACACTGAAGCTTTCTTT.

The chain combines TRBV7-2 with TRBJ2-4; 7 nucleotides agree with TRBD2. This CDR3 region has 16 residues. The trim removed 5 bases at V and 7 bases at J, leaving 14 bases unmatched. Germline V gene lookup returns CDR1 SGHTA and CDR2 FQGNSA. CDR3 sequence (DNA): TGTGCCAGCAGCAAAGAACCCCTCCGGGGAGGGAACATTCAGTACTTC. Amino acids: CASSKEPLRGGNIQYF.